Listed here are 10 T cell receptor beta chains from one sample, sequenced in a study of blood T cell repertoires in COVID-19. TCRdb's copy holds only in-frame clones and misses some; the assay was immunoSEQ multiplex PCR. This sample yields some 260,000 clones, of which under 90% are seen a single time; less than 2% belongs to the top ten. The sequencing sample was made of PBMCs or T cells enriched from blood (not recorded which). These receptors were collected from a man in his forties who had recovered from COVID-19.

V is TRBV20-1 and J is TRBJ2-1; 7 nucleotides agree with TRBD2. The CDR3 sequence is 11 residues long. Germline lookup yields CDR1 DFQATT and CDR2 SNEGSKA (reference sequence). The trim removed 3 bases at V and 10 bases at J, leaving 3 bases unmatched. Written as DNA, the CDR3 is TGCAGTGCTAGGCGAGCGGGGGAGCAGTTCTTC. It yields the protein CSARRAGEQFF.

This chain joins TRBV5-5 and TRBJ2-1; 9 bases are a match to TRBD1. From germline, CDR1 is SGHKS and CDR2 YYEKEE (reference sequence). V shed 0 bases and J 6 bases; nucleotides not matched to a gene: 13. CDR3 length: 18 amino acids. DNA for the CDR3: TGTGCCAGCAGCTTGGCCTTTAGACCCGGACAGGGGCGCAATGAGCAGTTCTTC. This translates into CASSLAFRPGQGRNEQFF. Supplemented by reference TRBV5-5 and TRBJ2-1, the full variable domain reads DAGVTQSPTHLIKTRGQQVTLRCSPISGHKSVSWYQQVLGQGPQFIFQYYEKEERGRGNFPDRFSARQFPNYSSELNVNALLLGDSALYLCASSLAFRPGQGRNEQFFGPGTRLTVL.

The rearrangement links TRBV9 to TRBJ2-1; D is possibly TRBD2 (5 bases). Deletions cut 5 bases from V and 6 bases from J, with 21 bases between. This CDR3 is built from 16 residues. The germline gives CDR1 SGDLS, CDR2 YYNGEE. This chain's CDR3 is CASSLRSGSVVNEQFF. The CDR3 coding sequence is TGTGCCAGCAGTTTGCGGTCGGGGAGTGTCGTCAATGAGCAGTTCTTC.

The chain links TRBV7-2 to TRBJ2-3; no firm D call. This CDR3 comprises 11 residues. V lost 7 bases and J 6 bases, leaving 8 bases between the germline ends. Germline V gives CDR1 SGHTA, CDR2 FQGNSA. CDR3 sequence: CASTVLDTQYF. The CDR3 DNA reads as TGTGCCAGCACCGTTCTGGATACGCAGTATTTT. The full variable domain, rest sourced from reference TRBV7-2 and TRBJ2-3, is GAGVSQSPSNKVTEKGKDVELRCDPISGHTALYWYRQSLGQGLEFLIYFQGNSAPDKSGLPSDRFSAERTGGSVSTLTIQRTQQEDSAVYLCASTVLDTQYFGPGTRLTVL.

The chain combines TRBV28 with TRBJ1-4; possible D gene TRBD1, 6 bases. The V and J ends lost 3 bases and 7 bases respectively, with 12 bases between them. The CDR3 extends over 14 amino acids. Germline V gene lookup returns CDR1 MDHEN and CDR2 SYDVKM. The CDR3 region has the DNA TGTGCCAGCAGTTTGGGGGGGCGAGGTGAAAAACTGTTTTTT. This encodes CASSLGGRGEKLFF.

This clone was seen only a few times. The J gene is TRBJ1-1, the V gene TRBV7-9; 7 bases are shared with TRBD1. Trimming cost V 4 bases and J 2 bases; bases outside gene matches: 4. The CDR3 loop spans 14 amino acids. The germline V gene encodes CDR1 SEHNR and CDR2 FQNEAQ (reference sequence). CDR3 bases: TGTGCCAGCAGCTGGGGACAGAGAAACACTGAAGCTTTCTTT. Translating gives CASSWGQRNTEAFF.

This clone was counted a single time. This chain links TRBV6-2 or TRBV6-3 with TRBJ2-3, with TRBD1 matching 10 bases. With V trimmed by 2 bases and J by 2 bases, 7 bases remained unmatched. The germline V gene has CDR1 MNHEY and CDR2 SVGEGT. This CDR3 region has 17 residues. In DNA form, the CDR3 reads TGTGCCAGCAGTTACCAAGGGGACAGGGGATACACAGATACGCAGTATTTT. It yields the protein CASSYQGDRGYTDTQYF.

The V and J genes are TRBV7-9 and TRBJ1-4; tentative D call: TRBD1 (5 bases). The CDR3 is 15 residues long. CDR1 and CDR2 from the germline V gene are SEHNR and FQNEAQ (reference sequence). The V end lost 2 bases, the J end lost 8 bases, and 15 bases lay between the germline ends. CDR3 nucleotides: TGTGCCAGCAGCTTATCCTCACAGGAGACCGAAAAACTGTTTTTT. It translates to CASSLSSQETEKLFF.

This chain joins TRBV6-5 and TRBJ1-4; 7 bases align to TRBD1. The V gene's germline CDR1 is MNHEY and CDR2 SVGAGI. With 5 bases clipped from V and 5 bases from J, the junction kept 5 bases outside the gene matches. The CDR3 is 14 residues long. CDR3 amino acids: CASSRDSWNEKLFF. Here the CDR3 DNA reads TGTGCCAGCAGTCGGGACAGCTGGAATGAAAAACTGTTTTTT.

The rearrangement uses TRBV19 and TRBJ2-3; TRBD1 aligns across 8 bases. Germline loops: CDR1 LNHDA, CDR2 SQIVND (reference sequence). V lost 6 bases, J lost 1 base, and 0 bases stayed unmatched. CDR3 length: 13 residues. The CDR3 region has the DNA TGTGCCAGTAGGGACAGGGGCACAGATACGCAGTATTTT. Its protein is CASRDRGTDTQYF.